The 8 T cell receptor beta chains presented below share a single source sample, sequenced in a study of CD4 T cells in relation to SARS-CoV-2 and coronaviruses. Their specific antigens are unknown. Generated by immunoSEQ multiplex PCR, the TCRdb table keeps only in-frame clones and is missing some. The sample yields about 28,000 clones, about 70% seen once. Before the COVID-19 pandemic, during about 2011-2019, CD4+ T cells were taken from unexposed donors. Isolation of CD4+ T cells took place after approximately eleven days in culture. Sequenced: CD4+ T cells from PBMCs, cultured in vitro. The receptors were sampled from a human donor in good health.

The table lists this clone with a few counts. CDR3 protein: CASSSPRTSGRVYEQFF. For the CDR3, the DNA is TGTGCCAGCAGCTCCCCCCGCACTAGCGGGAGGGTCTATGAGCAGTTCTTC. This chain links TRBV11-2 with TRBJ2-1, with TRBD2 identical over 13 bases. V was pared by 4 bases and J by 8 bases, with 11 bases of the junction left unmatched. The CDR3 loop spans 17 amino acids. In germline, CDR1 is SGHAT, CDR2 FQNNGV.

The chain has TRBV19 and TRBJ1-5, with a possible D match to TRBD1 (5 bases). Trimming stripped 2 bases from V and 2 bases from J, with 22 bases between. The CDR3 covers 19 residues. The germline gives CDR1 LNHDA, CDR2 SQIVND (reference sequence). CDR3: CASSIFAGTGDFGNQPQHF. The DNA for the CDR3 is TGTGCCAGTAGTATATTCGCCGGGACGGGAGATTTTGGCAATCAGCCCCAGCATTTT. The complete variable domain, with remaining parts taken from reference TRBV19 and TRBJ1-5, reads DGGITQSPKYLFRKEGQNVTLSCEQNLNHDAMYWYRQDPGQGLRLIYYSQIVNDFQKGDIAEGYSVSREKKESFPLTVTSAQKNPTAFYLCASSIFAGTGDFGNQPQHFGDGTRLSIL.

This clone was seen just once. The chain joins TRBV4-1 to TRBJ2-6; D not resolved. The CDR3 totals 15 residues. CDR1 is MGHRA and CDR2 is YSYEKL in the germline V gene. The V end lost 0 bases, the J end lost 0 bases, and 3 bases lay between the germline ends. CDR3 in amino acids: CASSQDISGANVLTF. CDR3 in DNA: TGCGCCAGCAGCCAAGATATCTCTGGGGCCAACGTCCTGACTTTC.

The chain employs TRBV19 and TRBJ2-4; D is possibly TRBD2 (7 bases). This CDR3 comprises 16 residues. Trimming removed 7 bases at V and 9 bases at J, with 25 bases between. Germline-derived CDR1 and CDR2 are LNHDA and SQIVND (reference sequence). The chain's CDR3 is CASTTGLAEGVSIQYF. The CDR3 DNA reads as TGTGCCAGTACCACCGGCCTAGCGGAGGGGGTTAGCATTCAGTACTTC.

The chain has TRBV25-1 and TRBJ2-5; TRBD2 aligns across 8 bases. CDR1 and CDR2 from the germline V gene are MGHDK and SYGVNS. Germline trimming cut 0 bases from V and 5 bases from J; bases unmatched to any gene: 14. The CDR3 length is 18 residues. CDR3 nucleotide sequence: TGTGCCAGCAGTGAATATTCGGCGCGGGGGGCGAGTACGGAGACCCAGTACTTC. Translating it yields CASSEYSARGASTETQYF.

This clone was found once. The chain carries TRBV6-6 and TRBJ2-7; 9 bases align to TRBD2. V gave up 9 bases and J gave up 6 bases; unmatched junction bases: 12. The CDR3 totals 14 residues. Germline CDR1 MNHNY, CDR2 SVGAGI (reference sequence). The DNA of the CDR3 is TGTGCCAGTACCTACCCCGGGACTAGCTCCGAGCAGTACTTC. It codes for CASTYPGTSSEQYF.

The rearrangement uses TRBV19 and TRBJ2-2; the D gene is possibly TRBD1 (5 bases). CDR1 is LNHDA and CDR2 is SQIVND in the germline V gene (reference sequence). The CDR3 spans 15 residues. Trimming stripped 8 bases from V and 4 bases from J, with 17 bases between. CDR3 nucleotide sequence: TGTGCCAGTGCGGCCCAGGGTTCGGTCACCGGGGAGCTGTTTTTT. This gives the protein CASAAQGSVTGELFF.

V and J are TRBV4-3 and TRBJ2-1, with 9 bases fitting TRBD2. The CDR3 runs to 18 residues. The junction had 19 bases not matched to a gene; V was cut back by 4 bases and J by 9 bases. Germline CDR1 LGHNA, CDR2 YSLEER. The CDR3 reads CASSLAPKNSGRSGEQFF. CDR3 bases: TGCGCCAGCAGCCTAGCCCCTAAAAACAGCGGGAGGTCTGGTGAGCAGTTCTTC.